These T cell receptor beta chains were read from a single sample in a study of blood T cell repertoires in COVID-19. Method: immunoSEQ multiplex PCR; TCRdb's copy keeps in-frame clones and lacks some. The sample lists about 34,000 clones, about 88% occurring once. The specimen was peripheral blood. These receptors were taken from a man between 65 and 85 years old with active COVID-19. Both conserved end residues are part of each CDR3. The order of the fields is CDR3 protein, CDR3 DNA, J gene, D gene, clone size, V gene. The D gene is left open where the match is weak. Where a row states a size, it is once, few, many or the class of an expanded clone; other rows omit it.

CASSFSGSGSYNEQFF TGTGCCAGCAGTTTCTCCGGTAGCGGGTCCTACAATGAGCAGTTCTTC TRBJ2-1 TRBD2 - TRBV28
CASSYSSLGYTF TGTGCCAGCAGTTACTCGAGTCTTGGCTACACCTTC TRBJ1-2 - - TRBV6-2/TRBV6-3
CAWTHPTSGSTDTQYF TGTGCCTGGACACACCCGACTAGCGGAAGCACAGATACGCAGTATTTT TRBJ2-3 TRBD2 - TRBV30
CASSARPTGSYGYTF TGTGCCAGCAGCGCCAGACCGACAGGGAGCTATGGCTACACCTTC TRBJ1-2 TRBD1 - TRBV28
CASSVEPGRGTEAFF TGTGCCAGCAGCGTAGAGCCAGGCAGGGGCACTGAAGCTTTCTTT TRBJ1-1 - - TRBV9
CASKGGAMNTEAFF TGTGCCAGCAAAGGGGGCGCAATGAACACTGAAGCTTTCTTT TRBJ1-1 TRBD1 few TRBV27
CASSRASGTAQYF TGTGCCAGCAGTAGGGCTAGCGGGACTGCGCAGTACTTC TRBJ2-7 TRBD2 - TRBV6-5
CASSRRGLSYEQYF TGTGCCAGCAGCCGAAGGGGGCTCTCCTACGAGCAGTACTTC TRBJ2-7 TRBD1 - TRBV7-8
CASSLGPQGVDNSPLHF TGCGCCAGCAGCTTGGGGCCACAGGGCGTGGATAATTCACCCCTCCACTTT TRBJ1-6 - - TRBV5-1
CATSSGQVNEQFF TGTGCCACCAGCAGCGGACAGGTCAATGAGCAGTTCTTC TRBJ2-1 TRBD1 - TRBV15
CASRREVNTEAFF TGTGCCAGCAGGCGGGAAGTGAACACTGAAGCTTTCTTT TRBJ1-1 - - TRBV14
CASRKDSPGNTIYF TGTGCCAGCAGAAAGGACAGCCCTGGAAACACCATATATTTT TRBJ1-3 - - TRBV27
CASSLGGGATEAFF TGCGCCAGCAGCTTGGGAGGGGGGGCGACTGAAGCTTTCTTT TRBJ1-1 - - TRBV5-1
CASSFERVGGSGYTF TGTGCCAGCAGCTTTGAGAGGGTCGGGGGGAGTGGCTACACCTTC TRBJ1-2 - - TRBV7-2
CASSFPAGPYEQYF TGTGCCAGCAGCTTCCCAGCGGGACCCTACGAGCAGTACTTC TRBJ2-7 TRBD2 - TRBV7-2
CASSLTGQGGTEAFF TGTGCCAGCAGCCTGACGGGACAGGGAGGAACTGAAGCTTTCTTT TRBJ1-1 TRBD1 - TRBV7-6
CASSDGGRTDTQYF TGTGCCAGCAGTGACGGGGGGCGAACAGATACGCAGTATTTT TRBJ2-3 - few TRBV6-2/TRBV6-3
CASSQNGQAAPGNTIYF TGTGCCAGCAGCCAAAACGGACAGGCTGCCCCTGGAAACACCATATATTTT TRBJ1-3 TRBD1 - TRBV5-4
CASSSRLAGIFYEQYF TGTGCCAGCAGCTCGAGACTAGCGGGAATTTTCTACGAGCAGTACTTC TRBJ2-7 TRBD2 - TRBV7-2
CASSSPRTSGSNEQFF TGTGCCAGTAGTTCGCCTCGAACTAGCGGGTCAAATGAGCAGTTCTTC TRBJ2-1 TRBD2 - TRBV19
CATSDTGTGGGETQYF TGTGCCACCAGTGACACCGGGACAGGGGGCGGAGAGACCCAGTACTTC TRBJ2-5 TRBD1 - TRBV24-1
CASSSDSPGGGADTQYF TGTGCCAGCAGCTCAGACTCTCCGGGAGGTGGGGCAGATACGCAGTATTTT TRBJ2-3 TRBD2 - TRBV7-2
CASSVDSGTTGETQYF TGTGCCAGCAGCGTTGATAGCGGGACCACGGGAGAGACCCAGTACTTC TRBJ2-5 TRBD2 - TRBV9
CASDTSGRGDTQYF TGTGCCAGCGACACTAGCGGGAGGGGAGATACGCAGTATTTT TRBJ2-3 TRBD2 - TRBV7-9
CAHRVNYEQYF TGTGCCCACCGCGTTAACTACGAGCAGTACTTC TRBJ2-7 - - TRBV30
CASSLGNAGWYALDEQYF TGTGCCAGCAGCTTAGGAAACGCAGGGTGGTATGCGTTGGACGAGCAGTACTTC TRBJ2-7 - - TRBV7-9